Reported below is one T cell receptor beta chain. Its antigen is unidentified. This sample is drawn from a study of cytomegalovirus exposure and HLA in healthy donors. General observations from the study: A later analysis linked a missense variant in DCLRE1C to the trimming of TCR beta V and J genes.

Donors counted as nominally healthy when sampled, yet unrecorded immune exposures were likely. Germline values: CDR1 SGHRS, CDR2 YFSETQ. Trimming pared 3 bases from V and 2 bases from J, leaving 8 bases between. The CDR3 has 14 amino acids. Amplification used 60 Vbeta primers and 13 Jbeta primers. Sequenced by immunoSEQ multiplex PCR; TCRdb stores in-frame clones only, minus some. This sample has around 100,000 clones, with 70% found just once. Sequencing used PBMCs. The chain is built from TRBV5-1 and TRBJ1-4, with a tentative D call TRBD1 (6 bases). The receptor comes from a man aged 30 to 45 in good health and CMV-seropositive. The CDR3 DNA sequence: TGCGCCAGCAGCTCCGGACAGACTAATGAAAAACTGTTTTTT. Translating gives CASSSGQTNEKLFF.